One sample yielded the 22 T cell receptor beta chains listed below, sequenced in a study of T cell repertoires in aging, cancer and after chemotherapy. Rearranged V-D-J TRB sequences were amplified with a mixed TRB-A/B primer pool. From the multiplex PCR reads, TCRdb called clonotypes with MiXCR, one entry per CDR3 protein. The sample holds more than 9,000 distinct CDR3 sequences; 30% to 40% are singletons and the top ten take more than 3%. TCR beta rearrangements were amplified from peripheral blood genomic DNA. Sequenced input: blood. These receptors were collected from a human donor in good health.

This clonotype appeared a few times. The genes are TRBV10-3 and TRBJ1-2, with a tentative D call TRBD1 (5 bases). Trimming removed 3 bases at V and 5 bases at J, with 13 bases between. CDR1 ENHRY and CDR2 SYGVKD come from the germline V gene. The CDR3 loop spans 14 amino acids. The chain's CDR3 is CAISEGVTLYGYTF. The CDR3 coding sequence is TGTGCCATCAGTGAAGGGGTTACCCTGTATGGCTACACCTTC.

Concerning this clonotype: A much larger clonotype is one base distant, so this may be a read error. This rearrangement joins TRBV6-5 to TRBJ2-6; no definite D call. The CDR3 sequence is 14 residues long. Germline V gene lookup returns CDR1 MNHEY and CDR2 SVGAGI. In DNA form, the CDR3 reads TGTGGCAGCACCAACCTCAGGTTGTTCAACGTCCTGACTTTC. It codes for CGSTNLRLFNVLTF.

The CDR3 DNA reads as TGTGCCAGCAGTGGACAGGGGGAGCATCAGCCCCAGCATTTT. It translates to CASSGQGEHQPQHF. The J gene is TRBJ1-5, the V gene TRBV12-3 or TRBV12-4; TRBD1 matches 10 bases. The length of the CDR3 is 14 residues. Unmatched junction bases numbered 3, after V lost 5 bases and J lost 5 bases.

The chain recombines TRBV10-3 with TRBJ1-5, with D possibly matching TRBD1 (5 bases). Germline V CDR1 and CDR2: ENHRY, SYGVKD. This CDR3 spans 13 amino acids. V lost 2 bases and J lost 7, with 9 bases in between. This CDR3 reads CAISEGARQPQHF. DNA of the CDR3: TGTGCCATCAGTGAGGGGGCTCGGCAGCCCCAGCATTTT.

This clonotype was seen more than once but under ten times. V usage is TRBV14 and J usage is TRBJ2-7, with TRBD2 matching 7 bases. The germline CDR1 and CDR2 sequences are SGHDN and FVKESK. The CDR3 contains 15 residues. With 1 base clipped from V and 0 bases from J, the junction kept 3 bases outside the gene matches. CDR3 DNA sequence: TGTGCCAGCAGCCAAGTGCGGGGGTTCTCCTACGAGCAGTACTTC. Its translation is CASSQVRGFSYEQYF.

V is TRBV5-6 and J is TRBJ1-5; 7 bases match TRBD1. CDR1 SGHDT and CDR2 YYEEEE come from the germline V gene. The CDR3 has 15 residues. V lost 0 bases to trimming and J lost 3 bases; unmatched junction nucleotides: 3. The CDR3 DNA is TGTGCCAGCAGCTTGGGGACAGGAATCAATCAGCCCCAGCATTTT. Translation gives CASSLGTGINQPQHF.

By sample share, this clonotype is medium-sized (0.01 to 0.1%). This chain joins TRBV19 and TRBJ2-7; possible D gene TRBD1, 5 bases. Germline V gives CDR1 LNHDA, CDR2 SQIVND (reference sequence). V gave up 3 bases and J gave up 2 bases, with 8 bases separating them. The CDR3 sequence is 13 residues long. Here the CDR3 DNA reads TGTGCCAGTAGTATCAGGGCAACCTACGAGCAGTACTTC. Its protein product is CASSIRATYEQYF.

This clonotype turned up a few times. The rearrangement uses TRBV12-3 or TRBV12-4 and TRBJ2-2; D is uncertain. This CDR3 region has 14 residues. V shed 1 base and J shed 4 bases, with 7 bases lying between them. This CDR3 reads CASSLGTLTGELFF. In nucleotides, the CDR3 is TGTGCCAGCAGTTTAGGGACCCTCACCGGGGAGCTGTTTTTT.

In this sample, this clonotype turned up a few times. This chain connects TRBV19 to TRBJ1-2, with D maybe TRBD1 (6 bases). Germline CDR1 and CDR2: LNHDA and SQIVND (reference sequence). The CDR3 runs 12 residues. This CDR3 reads CASRPTGLGYTF. CDR3 in DNA: TGTGCTTCTAGACCGACAGGTCTCGGCTACACCTTC.

This clonotype is medium-sized. The gene calls are TRBV5-6 and TRBJ2-2; TRBD1 is a possible D gene (6 bases). The germline CDR1 and CDR2 sequences are SGHDT and YYEEEE. Trimming stripped 0 bases from V and 3 bases from J, with 9 bases between. CDR3 length: 15 residues. The CDR3 sequence: CASSLAGTYTGELFF. CDR3 coding DNA: TGTGCCAGCAGCTTGGCCGGGACATACACCGGGGAGCTGTTTTTT. The full variable domain, in which reference TRBV5-6 and TRBJ2-2 provide the parts outside the CDR3, is DAGVTQSPTHLIKTRGQQVTLRCSPKSGHDTVSWYQQALGQGPQFIFQYYEEEERQRGNFPDRFSGHQFPNYSSELNVNALLLGDSALYLCASSLAGTYTGELFFGEGSRLTVL.

The CDR3 coding sequence is TGTGCCAGCAGTTTTGGCAGGGTGGACACTGAAGCTTTCTTT. The encoded protein is CASSFGRVDTEAFF. The genes are TRBV28 and TRBJ1-1; TRBD1 might be the D (5 bases). The length of the CDR3 is 14 residues. V lost 3 bases, J lost 3 bases, and 11 bases lay in between. Germline CDR1 reads MDHEN; CDR2 reads SYDVKM.

The chain employs TRBV6-2 or TRBV6-3 and TRBJ2-3; D gene uncertain. Trimming left V 6 bases short and J 2 bases short, with 3 bases between. The germline V gene has CDR1 MNHEY and CDR2 SVGEGT. The CDR3 loop spans 11 amino acids. The CDR3 DNA reads TGTGCCAGCAGCCTCACAGATACGCAGTATTTT. Translated: CASSLTDTQYF.

This clonotype was picked up one time. A much larger clone lies a single base off, so this may be a read error. The CDR3 protein is CSVDATNEKLFF. For the CDR3, the DNA is TGCAGCGTTGACGCAACTAATGAAAAACTGTTTTTT. V usage is TRBV29-1 and J usage is TRBJ1-4; D unresolved. With 3 bases removed from V and 0 bases from J, the gap between germline ends came to 2 bases. Germline lookup yields CDR1 SQVTM and CDR2 ANQGSEA. This CDR3 has 12 amino acids. Complete variable domain (other parts from reference TRBV29-1 and TRBJ1-4): SAVISQKPSRDICQRGTSLTIQCQVDSQVTMMFWYRQQPGQSLTLIATANQGSEATYESGFVIDKFPISRPNLTFSTLTVSNMSPEDSSIYLCSVDATNEKLFFGSGTQLSVL.

The CDR3 reads CASSLDNYNEQFF. CDR3 coding DNA: TGCGCCAGCAGCTTGGATAACTACAATGAGCAGTTCTTC. The chain joins TRBV5-1 to TRBJ2-1; unclear D gene. V dropped 0 bases and J dropped 3 bases, with 4 bases sitting between them. Germline loops: CDR1 SGHRS, CDR2 YFSETQ. This CDR3 has 13 residues.

The chain links TRBV6-5 to TRBJ1-2, with no clear D. Germline CDR1 MNHEY, CDR2 SVGAGI. The CDR3 contains 11 residues. Trimming took 8 bases from V and 13 from J, leaving 17 bases between them. CDR3 in amino acids: CASRREARFTF. In nucleotides, the CDR3 is TGTGCCAGCCGACGGGAGGCTCGATTCACCTTC.

This clonotype was seen a few times. The chain combines TRBV27 with TRBJ2-1, with a weak D call TRBD2 (6 bases). This CDR3 contains 16 residues. Germline V CDR1 and CDR2: MNHEY, SMNVEV (reference sequence). V was cut by 1 base and J by 10 bases, with 20 bases left in between. The CDR3 DNA reads as TGTGCCAGCAGTTTATGGGCGGGACGGGGGTCATGGGAGCAGTTCTTC. It yields the protein CASSLWAGRGSWEQFF.

CDR3 in DNA: TGTGCCAGCAGCCGGGACAGTAGCTCCTACAATGAGCAGTTCTTC. Its translation is CASSRDSSSYNEQFF. The chain uses TRBV11-3 and TRBJ2-1; 7 bases are a match to TRBD1. Trimming removed 5 bases from V and 0 bases from J; junction bases left unmatched: 4. The CDR3 consists of 15 residues. Germline V CDR1 and CDR2: SGHNT, YENEEA.

By sample share, this clonotype is medium-sized. The V call is TRBV27, the J call TRBJ2-7, with D unclear. The CDR3 totals 13 residues. V was cut by 4 bases and J by 5 bases, with 12 bases left in between. Per the germline V gene, CDR1 is MNHEY and CDR2 is SMNVEV (reference sequence). In nucleotides, the CDR3 is TGTGCCAGCAGTTCTGTGAAGCACCACGAGCAGTACTTC. Translation: CASSSVKHHEQYF.

The chain carries TRBV19 and TRBJ2-3; D is perhaps TRBD2 (5 bases). Trimming removed 1 base from V and 9 bases from J, with 14 bases in between. This CDR3 spans 14 amino acids. CDR1 LNHDA and CDR2 SQIVND come from the germline V gene (reference sequence). CDR3 sequence reads: CASSIVGGPGTQYF. For the CDR3, the DNA is TGTGCCAGTAGTATAGTTGGAGGCCCCGGCACGCAGTATTTT.

This clonotype rates as medium-sized (0.01 to 0.1%). The V call is TRBV11-3, the J call TRBJ2-1; TRBD1 might be the D (6 bases). Germline-derived CDR1 and CDR2 are SGHNT and YENEEA. This CDR3 has 13 amino acids. Between the trimmed V and J ends, which lost 2 bases and 10 bases, there was a span of 12 bases. CDR3 protein: CASSLSRGTEQFF. The CDR3 nucleotides are TGTGCCAGCAGCTTATCTAGGGGGACAGAGCAGTTCTTC.

Only a few counts were recorded for this clonotype. The chain is built from TRBV27 and TRBJ2-7; no definite D call. This CDR3 region has 14 residues. Looked up from germline, CDR1 is MNHEY and CDR2 is SMNVEV (reference sequence). V was trimmed by 8 bases and J by 1 base, leaving 15 bases between them. The CDR3 sequence is CASSSFAASYEQYF. The CDR3 DNA sequence: TGTGCCAGCTCTTCTTTTGCCGCGTCCTACGAGCAGTACTTC.

This clonotype occurred a few times. The V and J genes are TRBV27 and TRBJ2-7; D call uncertain. CDR1 and CDR2 (germline): MNHEY, SMNVEV (reference sequence). This CDR3 has 11 amino acids. Trimming took 6 bases from V and 3 from J, leaving 6 bases between them. The CDR3 loop is CASRDFYEQYF. CDR3 nucleotides: TGTGCCAGCAGAGACTTCTACGAGCAGTACTTC.